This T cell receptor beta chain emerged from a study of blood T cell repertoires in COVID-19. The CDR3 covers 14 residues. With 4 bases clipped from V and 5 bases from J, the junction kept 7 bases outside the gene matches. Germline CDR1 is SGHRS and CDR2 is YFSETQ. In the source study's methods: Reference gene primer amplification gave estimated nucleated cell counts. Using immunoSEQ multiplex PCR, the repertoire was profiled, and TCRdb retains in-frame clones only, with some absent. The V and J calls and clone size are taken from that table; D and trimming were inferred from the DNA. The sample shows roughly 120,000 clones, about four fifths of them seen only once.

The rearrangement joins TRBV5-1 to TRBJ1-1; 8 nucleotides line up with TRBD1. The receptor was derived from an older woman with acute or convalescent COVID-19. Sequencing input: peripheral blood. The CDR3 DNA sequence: TGCGCCAGCAGCCACGTTACAGGGGGGACTGAAGCTTTCTTT. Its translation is CASSHVTGGTEAFF.